The entry below gives a single T cell receptor (beta chain) sequence along with its context. No cognate antigen has been identified for it. The record has no base qualities; no much larger clone is one base away. The donors belonged to the validation cohort of about 120 subjects, which was separate from the roughly 670-subject first cohort. Spanning cysteine to phenylalanine, the CDR3 consists of 12 amino acids. CDR3 DNA is the only sequence kept; it has 36 bases, read in frame from the first base. V loses 11 bases of germline sequence and J loses 3 bases, and the interval between the two ends is 14 bases. The germline V gene (reference sequence) provides CDR1 MNHEY and CDR2 SMNVEV. These data come from a study of cytomegalovirus exposure and HLA in healthy donors (dated by TCRdb to the late 2010s). Background for the entire study: According to a later analysis, one platform produced both the 110 or so validation repertoires and the approximately 660 repertoires of the first cohort. The study aimed to test whether signatures of past pathogen exposure could be identified by cataloging public T cell receptors. Along with the roughly 610-subject first cohort, a separate validation cohort of approximately 110 different subjects was used. The study combined high-throughput TCR immunosequencing, statistical association of individual TCRs with disease status, and machine learning to predict cytomegalovirus infection status.

The investigation overall reported the following: Of the cluster scores, about 94% were above 0 in a later analysis, which found that TCRs clustered in the first cohort also tended to co-occur in the 95 to 150 validation repertoires. The authors suggested that the approach could potentially be generalized to other disease states and immunological phenotypes. A total of 164 TCR beta chains were listed by the study as associated with cytomegalovirus. A later analysis had no HLA typing for the validation cohort, so co-occurrence there was scored across all 110 or so repertoires. The classifier was reported to diagnose cytomegalovirus status with high specificity and sensitivity in both the original cohort and the validation cohort. In vitro tests confirmed that a few of the cytomegalovirus-associated TCR beta chains recognize cytomegalovirus antigens. Across donors, most TCR sequences were observed very rarely, whereas some public TCRs were present in many individuals.

The library came from the immunoSEQ multiplex PCR assay. As for the authors' bioinformatics: A statistical classification framework was built to diagnose cytomegalovirus status from the catalog of TCR beta chain sequences. The table comes from immuneACCESS by way of TCRdb, which keeps in-frame sequences with V and J called. Part of the clones is missing from these tables; in studies checked, under half for an unresolved V gene and the rest for unknown reasons. The V and J calls and clone size are taken from that table; D and trimming were inferred from the DNA. Recorded for this sample are approximately 140,000 clones; 86% of them occurred a single time. The ten top clones hold roughly 3% of the sample.

This chain joins TRBV27 to TRBJ2-7; TRBD1 is perhaps the D gene, given 7 matching bases. The clonotype was recovered from a man aged 18 to 29 in good health and CMV-seronegative. Sequenced material: PBMCs. The DNA reads TGTGCCGCAGGGGGGACACACTACGAGCAGTACTTC. It encodes CAAGGTHYEQYF.